Listed here is a single TCR beta chain. What it recognizes is unknown. This sample is drawn from a study of vaccination effects on CD4 cells after COVID-19. Prior to sequencing, the ViraFEST assay stimulated PBMC with viral peptide pools, which expanded the antigen-specific CD4+ T cells. Following culture for around 9 days, CD4+ T cells were isolated. Vaccinated recipients, who were negative for nucleocapsid antibodies, had no history of SARS-CoV-2 infection. Researchers swapped half the medium for IL-2 medium on both days 3 and 7. TCRdb's copy holds only in-frame clones and misses some; the assay was immunoSEQ multiplex PCR. Of some 20,000 clones listed, roughly 72% were seen once; the top ten hold around 9.1%. Germline V CDR1 and CDR2: LNHDA, SQIVND (reference sequence). The CDR3 is made up of 13 amino acids. V dropped 7 bases and J dropped 0 bases, with 9 bases sitting between them.

This sample comprised CD4+ T cells from PBMCs cultured with HCoV-NL63 spike peptides, obtained before COVID-19 vaccination. The clonotype comes from a human donor who received a COVID-19 vaccine. This chain uses TRBV19 with TRBJ1-2; no clear D gene. Here the CDR3 reads CASNYRANYGYTF. As DNA, the CDR3 is TGTGCCAGTAACTACAGAGCTAACTATGGCTACACCTTC.